The rows below give T cell receptor beta chains drawn from one sample of a study of T cells after yellow fever vaccination. TCRdb passed the 5' RACE reads through MiXCR, listing each CDR3 protein once. The sample comprises 4,500 to 5,000 distinct CDR3 sequences, roughly 8% of which are singletons, and around 70% rests with the top ten. This specimen was PBMCs, either bulk or a sorted T-cell subset (CD4+, CD8+, memory, or dextramer-sorted; not recorded which), taken roughly 46 days after the first yellow fever vaccination. These receptors were taken from a man between 18 and 35 years old who received the YFV17D yellow fever vaccine. CDR3s leave out the opening cysteine and the closing phenylalanine or tryptophan.

CDR3 protein	V gene	CDR3 length
ASSTRRTEETQY	TRBV7-2	12
ASTSGGNEQF	TRBV6-2/TRBV6-3	10
AISESTGPSTDTQY	TRBV10-3	14
ASSGDFMSSYNEQF	TRBV5-1	14
ASSQDRGRNSPLH	TRBV4-3	13
AMGPGARHNEQF	TRBV4-2	12
ASSLDREPLH	TRBV5-1	10
ASSREFPYEQY	TRBV5-1	11
SARNGGDNQPQQ	TRBV20-1	12
ASSPQGGSEKLF	TRBV3-1	12